The clone carrying this T cell receptor beta chain was counted many times. Antigen specificity is unknown. This record belongs to a study of T cells in Graves' hyperthyroidism and ophthalmopathy. Study-wide context: Peripheral blood was collected at initial diagnosis, before any treatment.

This CDR3 region has 12 residues. The V end was cut by 0 bases, the J end by 8 bases, with 7 bases between. Using RNA transcripts as the source, TCR beta CDR3 regions were amplified. Researchers ran a first-round RT-PCR on the TCR CDR3 using the HTBI primer set. TCRdb re-analysed the multiplex PCR reads in MiXCR, keeping a single row per CDR3 protein. The sample carries 400,000 to 600,000 distinct CDR3 sequences, 16% recorded once. Study results and caveats: Blood samples included most of the expanded thyroid clonotypes exceeding 0.001.

Ophthalmopathy cases scored 3 or more on the Clinical Activity Score and 4 or more on NOSPECS grade, with duration below 3 months. Diagnoses were established using clinical symptoms, serum thyroxine and TRAb, thyroid ultrasound and orbital computed tomography. The source of this sequence is a woman aged 25 to 39 with Graves' ophthalmopathy. The rearrangement links TRBV12-3 or TRBV12-4 to TRBJ1-2; TRBD1 is a possible D gene (5 bases). The sequenced sample was blood. This CDR3 reads CASSLAREGYTF. CDR3 nucleotide sequence: TGTGCCAGCAGTTTAGCCAGGGAGGGCTACACCTTC.